A single sample gave rise to the 15 T cell receptor beta chains below, sequenced in a study of blood T cell repertoires in COVID-19. Data came from immunoSEQ multiplex PCR; TCRdb stores just in-frame clones and leaves some out. Altogether 120,000 to 150,000 clones are present, around 84% being singletons, with the ten largest covering 4.5% to 5.5%. The sequenced sample was peripheral blood. The receptors derive from a human donor in a cohort sampled during active COVID-19.

The chain has TRBV9 and TRBJ1-3, with 7 bases identical to TRBD1. Losses at the gene ends were 0 bases for V and 14 bases for J; bases not matched to a gene: 5. From germline, CDR1 is SGDLS and CDR2 YYNGEE. There are 12 residues in the CDR3. This chain's CDR3 is CASSVEGQPLYF. The CDR3, as DNA: TGTGCCAGCAGCGTAGAGGGACAGCCATTATATTTT.

This clone was picked up a small number of times. The rearrangement links TRBV29-1 to TRBJ1-5; 10 positions match TRBD1. Germline CDR1 and CDR2: SQVTM and ANQGSEA. Trimming at V came to 7 bases and at J to 7 bases, leaving 7 bases not matched to a gene. The CDR3 has 13 residues. Here the CDR3 reads CSAGQGDGQPQHF. DNA for the CDR3: TGCAGCGCCGGACAGGGGGACGGACAGCCCCAGCATTTT.

The chain is built from TRBV28 and TRBJ2-1; 7 bases align to TRBD2. V was clipped by 7 bases and J by 7 bases; unmatched bases: 13. The CDR3 is 15 amino acids. In germline, CDR1 is MDHEN, CDR2 SYDVKM. The CDR3 loop reads CASTRPGLNGNEQFF. The DNA of the CDR3 is TGTGCCAGCACCCGACCGGGACTAAATGGTAATGAGCAGTTCTTC. The full variable domain, its missing parts supplied by reference TRBV28 and TRBJ2-1, is DVKVTQSSRYLVKRTGEKVFLECVQDMDHENMFWYRQDPGLGLRLIYFSYDVKMKEKGDIPEGYSVSREKKERFSLILESASTNQTSMYLCASTRPGLNGNEQFFGPGTRLTVL.

This clone was observed a single time. The same CDR3 is also encoded by other DNA sequences in this sample. CDR3 coding DNA: TGTGCCAGCAGCCAGGGCTCCTATAATTCACCCCTCCACTTT. It encodes CASSQGSYNSPLHF. The chain is built from TRBV25-1 and TRBJ1-6; D may be TRBD1 (5 bases). CDR3 length: 14 amino acids. Trimming pared 6 bases from V and 0 bases from J, leaving 6 bases between. CDR1 MGHDK and CDR2 SYGVNS come from the germline V gene.

V is TRBV30 and J is TRBJ2-1; 11 positions match TRBD2. This CDR3 region has 15 residues. V gave up 7 bases and J gave up 2 bases; unmatched junction bases: 7. Germline CDR1 and CDR2: GTSNPN and SVGIG (reference sequence). CDR3: CAFLLAGGTYNEQFF. CDR3 coding DNA: TGTGCCTTCCTCCTAGCGGGGGGTACCTACAATGAGCAGTTCTTC.

This clone has a single count. The chain joins TRBV29-1 to TRBJ1-2; TRBD1 is a possible D gene (6 bases). V shed 4 bases and J shed 0 bases, with 9 bases lying between them. The CDR3 totals 13 residues. Germline assignment: CDR1 SQVTM and CDR2 ANQGSEA. The CDR3 region is CSVVTGANYGYTF. Written as DNA, the CDR3 is TGCAGCGTTGTGACAGGCGCTAACTATGGCTACACCTTC.

V and J are TRBV4-2 and TRBJ2-7; the match to TRBD2 covers 10 bases. J lost 4 bases, V lost 5 bases, and 8 bases had no gene match. CDR1 is LGHNA, CDR2 YNFKEQ, per germline. This CDR3 is 15 amino acids long. CDR3 bases: TGTGCCAGCAGCAAGACCAGCGGGGGGGGTTACGAGCAGTACTTC. Encoded protein: CASSKTSGGGYEQYF.

V gene TRBV27 combines with J gene TRBJ2-7; 8 bases are a match to TRBD2. This CDR3 spans 12 amino acids. Germline V gene sequence: CDR1 MNHEY, CDR2 SMNVEV (reference sequence). V was pared by 2 bases and J by 7 bases, with 1 base of the junction left unmatched. The CDR3 loop is CASSLPGGEQYF. The CDR3 region has the DNA TGTGCCAGCAGTTTACCGGGAGGGGAGCAGTACTTC.

This clone was seen just once. This sequence joins TRBV9 and TRBJ2-5, with 11 bases matching TRBD2. The germline V gene has CDR1 SGDLS and CDR2 YYNGEE. The V segment lost 4 bases and the J segment 3 bases; nucleotides outside the gene matches: 14. This CDR3 comprises 18 residues. CDR3 in amino acids: CASSPGGGLAGGKETQYF. CDR3 DNA: TGTGCCAGCAGCCCAGGCGGCGGGCTAGCGGGAGGTAAAGAGACCCAGTACTTC.

The gene calls are TRBV29-1 and TRBJ1-5, with 8 bases that match TRBD1. The CDR3 covers 13 residues. Germline CDR1 reads SQVTM; CDR2 reads ANQGSEA. Germline trimming cut 6 bases from V and 6 bases from J; bases unmatched to any gene: 7. Here the CDR3 reads CSVSSGTGQPQHF. The CDR3 DNA sequence: TGCAGCGTAAGCTCAGGGACAGGTCAGCCCCAGCATTTT. The variable domain in full, with the rest retrieved from reference TRBV29-1 and TRBJ1-5, is SAVISQKPSRDICQRGTSLTIQCQVDSQVTMMFWYRQQPGQSLTLIATANQGSEATYESGFVIDKFPISRPNLTFSTLTVSNMSPEDSSIYLCSVSSGTGQPQHFGDGTRLSIL.

The rearrangement uses TRBV19 and TRBJ2-1; 7 bases map to TRBD1. CDR3 length equals 15 residues. Germline assignment: CDR1 LNHDA and CDR2 SQIVND (reference sequence). The V segment lost 5 bases and the J segment 0 bases; nucleotides outside the gene matches: 4. The CDR3 sequence is CASSETGSSYNEQFF. The CDR3 coding sequence is TGTGCCAGTAGTGAGACAGGGAGCTCCTACAATGAGCAGTTCTTC.

The rearrangement links TRBV9 to TRBJ1-2; tentative D call: TRBD1 (5 bases). The CDR3 spans 15 residues. V was trimmed by 2 bases and J by 0 bases, leaving 11 bases between them. Germline CDR1 is SGDLS and CDR2 is YYNGEE. CDR3 residues: CASSVQGTTNYGYTF. The CDR3 nucleotides are TGTGCCAGCAGCGTCCAGGGCACAACTAACTATGGCTACACCTTC.

The chain combines TRBV11-1 with TRBJ2-1; 7 nucleotides align to TRBD1. Germline V CDR1 and CDR2: SGHAT, FQDESV (reference sequence). The CDR3 totals 16 residues. V shed 0 bases and J 4 bases; nucleotides not matched to a gene: 6. DNA for the CDR3: TGTGCCAGCAGCTTAGCGCGACAGGGAAGGTACAATGAGCAGTTCTTC. Translated: CASSLARQGRYNEQFF.

The chain joins TRBV5-6 to TRBJ2-3; D is unclear. Per the germline V gene, CDR1 is SGHDT and CDR2 is YYEEEE. The CDR3 runs to 16 residues. V lost 0 bases to trimming and J lost 2 bases, with 13 bases between them. CDR3 in amino acids: CASSLAVERNTDTQYF. The CDR3 coding sequence is TGTGCCAGCAGCTTGGCGGTCGAAAGAAACACAGATACGCAGTATTTT.

The chain has TRBV2 and TRBJ2-1; D might be TRBD2 (7 bases). Looked up from germline, CDR1 is SNHLY and CDR2 is FYNNEI. The V end lost 8 bases, the J end lost 6 bases, and 14 bases lay between the germline ends. CDR3 length: 13 residues. For the CDR3, the DNA is TGTGCCAGCCAAAGCGGGACATTCAATGAGCAGTTCTTC. Amino acids: CASQSGTFNEQFF.